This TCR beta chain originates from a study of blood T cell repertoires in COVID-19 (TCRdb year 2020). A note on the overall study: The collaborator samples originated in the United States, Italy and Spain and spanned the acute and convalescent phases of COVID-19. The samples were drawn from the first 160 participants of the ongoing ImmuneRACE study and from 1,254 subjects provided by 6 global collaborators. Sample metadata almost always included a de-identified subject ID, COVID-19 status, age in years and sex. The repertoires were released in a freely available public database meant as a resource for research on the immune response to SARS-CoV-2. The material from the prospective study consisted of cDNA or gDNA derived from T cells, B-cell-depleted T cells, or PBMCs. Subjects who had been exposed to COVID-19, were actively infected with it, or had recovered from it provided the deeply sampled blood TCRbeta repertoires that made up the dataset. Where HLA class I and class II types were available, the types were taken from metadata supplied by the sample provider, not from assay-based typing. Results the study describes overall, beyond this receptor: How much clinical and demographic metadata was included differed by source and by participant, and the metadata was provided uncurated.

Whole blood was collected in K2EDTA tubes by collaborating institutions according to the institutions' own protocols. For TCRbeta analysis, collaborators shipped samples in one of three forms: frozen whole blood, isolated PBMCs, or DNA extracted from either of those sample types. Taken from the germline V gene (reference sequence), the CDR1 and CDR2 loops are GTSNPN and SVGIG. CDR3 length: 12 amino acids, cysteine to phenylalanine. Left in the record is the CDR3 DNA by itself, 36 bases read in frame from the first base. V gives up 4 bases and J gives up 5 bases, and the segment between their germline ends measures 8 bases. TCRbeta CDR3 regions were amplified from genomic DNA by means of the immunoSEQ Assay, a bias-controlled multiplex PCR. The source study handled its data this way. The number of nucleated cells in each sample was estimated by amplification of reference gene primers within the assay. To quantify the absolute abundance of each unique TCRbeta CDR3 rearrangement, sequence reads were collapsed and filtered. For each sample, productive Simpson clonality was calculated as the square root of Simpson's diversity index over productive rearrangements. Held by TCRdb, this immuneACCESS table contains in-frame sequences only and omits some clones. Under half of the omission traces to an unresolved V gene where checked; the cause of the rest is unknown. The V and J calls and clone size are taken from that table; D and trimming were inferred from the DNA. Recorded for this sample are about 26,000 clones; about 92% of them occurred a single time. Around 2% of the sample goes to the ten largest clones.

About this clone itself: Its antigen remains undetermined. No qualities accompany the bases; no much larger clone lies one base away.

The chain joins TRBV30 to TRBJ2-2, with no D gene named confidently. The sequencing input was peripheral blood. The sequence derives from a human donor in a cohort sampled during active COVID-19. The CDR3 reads CAWTWRTGELFF. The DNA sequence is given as TGTGCCTGGACCTGGAGAACCGGGGAGCTGTTTTTT.